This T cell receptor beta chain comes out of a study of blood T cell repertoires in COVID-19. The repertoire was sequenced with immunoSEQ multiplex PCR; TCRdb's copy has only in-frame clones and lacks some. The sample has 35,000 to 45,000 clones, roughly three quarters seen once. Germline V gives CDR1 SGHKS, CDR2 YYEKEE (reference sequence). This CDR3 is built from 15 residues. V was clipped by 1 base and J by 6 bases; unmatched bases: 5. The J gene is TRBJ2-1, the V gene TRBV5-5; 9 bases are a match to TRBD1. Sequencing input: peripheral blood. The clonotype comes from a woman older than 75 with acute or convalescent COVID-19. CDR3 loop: CASSLFGQGRNEQFF. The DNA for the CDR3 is TGTGCCAGCAGCTTGTTTGGACAGGGGCGCAATGAGCAGTTCTTC.